The 8 T cell receptor beta chains below were found in one sample sequenced in a study of blood T cell repertoires in COVID-19. TCRdb keeps only in-frame clones here, not all; method: immunoSEQ multiplex PCR. The repertoire includes about 69,000 clones, approximately 80% of them detected once, and roughly 15% sits in the top ten. The sample comprised peripheral blood. These receptors were collected from a man aged 45-60 years with COVID-19, enrolled during active disease.

This chain uses TRBV15 with TRBJ1-3; weak D call: TRBD1 (5 bases). Germline CDR1 is LNHNV and CDR2 is YYDKDF (reference sequence). Trimming removed 3 bases from V and 0 bases from J, with 12 bases in between. This CDR3 has 16 amino acids. The CDR3 loop is CATSSGGGHSGNTIYF. CDR3 sequence (DNA): TGTGCCACCAGCAGTGGGGGAGGCCACTCTGGAAACACCATATATTTT.

The chain employs TRBV6-6 and TRBJ2-7, with 7 bases fitting TRBD1. CDR1 MNHNY and CDR2 SVGAGI come from the germline V gene (reference sequence). V shed 3 bases, J shed 2 bases, and the junction held 7 bases outside the gene matches. CDR3 size: 15 residues. The CDR3 protein is CASSYSGQNPYEQYF. CDR3 nucleotides: TGTGCCAGCAGTTATTCGGGACAGAATCCCTACGAGCAGTACTTC.

The chain joins TRBV27 to TRBJ1-1, with D unresolved. Germline CDR1 is MNHEY and CDR2 is SMNVEV (reference sequence). The CDR3 runs 13 residues. Trimming pared 2 bases from V and 3 bases from J, leaving 7 bases between. Here the CDR3 DNA reads TGTGCCAGCAGTTTAAATGGCTACACTGAAGCTTTCTTT. It codes for CASSLNGYTEAFF.

The J gene is TRBJ2-7, the V gene TRBV25-1, with 12 bases aligning to TRBD1. The CDR3 extends over 14 amino acids. The germline CDR1 and CDR2 sequences are MGHDK and SYGVNS. Trimming cost V 6 bases and J 7 bases; bases outside gene matches: 7. CDR3 region: CASSPGQGAREQYF. As DNA, the CDR3 is TGTGCCAGCAGCCCGGGACAGGGGGCGAGGGAGCAGTACTTC.

The V and J genes are TRBV19 and TRBJ2-7; 7 bases align to TRBD1. Looked up from germline, CDR1 is LNHDA and CDR2 is SQIVND (reference sequence). V was clipped by 8 bases and J by 0 bases; unmatched bases: 1. The CDR3 runs to 12 residues. The CDR3 loop reads CASQGVSYEQYF. CDR3 nucleotide sequence: TGTGCCAGTCAGGGGGTCTCCTACGAGCAGTACTTC.

The rearrangement uses TRBV4-1 and TRBJ2-5, with 8 bases fitting TRBD1. V lost 4 bases to trimming and J lost 5 bases; unmatched junction nucleotides: 15. Germline-derived CDR1 and CDR2 are MGHRA and YSYEKL. CDR3 size: 17 residues. CDR3 sequence: CASSPHRSRGPFETQYF. The CDR3 DNA reads TGCGCCAGCAGCCCTCACCGGTCCAGGGGGCCTTTTGAGACCCAGTACTTC.

This chain links TRBV11-2 with TRBJ2-5; TRBD1 aligns across 7 bases. CDR1 and CDR2 from the germline V gene are SGHAT and FQNNGV. V shed 6 bases and J 5 bases; nucleotides not matched to a gene: 12. The CDR3 length is 15 residues. The CDR3 is CASSAVRGRRETQYF. The CDR3, as DNA: TGTGCCAGCAGTGCCGTTAGGGGGCGGAGGGAGACCCAGTACTTC.

The V gene is TRBV3-1 (or the pseudogene TRBV3-2), the J gene TRBJ2-7; unclear D gene. The germline CDR1 and CDR2 sequences are LGHDT and YNNKEL (reference sequence). This CDR3 contains 12 residues. Trimming cost V 4 bases and J 3 bases, with 7 bases left between them. CDR3 coding DNA: TGTGCCAGCAGCCCTAACCACTACGAGCAGTACTTC. Translating gives CASSPNHYEQYF.